This note documents a single TCR beta chain sequence. One entry per CDR3 protein results from TCRdb running MiXCR on the RT-PCR reads. Among 600,000 to 700,000 distinct CDR3 sequences listed, 13% to 15% were seen once. The entry originates in a study of response to subunit inactivated influenza vaccine. The clonotype comes from a man in his fifties who received an inactivated influenza vaccine. Sequenced here: PBMCs from blood, sampled 14 days before vaccination.

As DNA, the CDR3 is TGTGCCAGCAGTTTAGGAGGGGGAGACTCCTACGAGCAGTACTTC. Its translation: CASSLGGGDSYEQYF. This sequence joins TRBV27 and TRBJ2-7, with D possibly called TRBD1 or TRBD2 (6 bases each). The CDR3 totals 15 residues. Germline V gene sequence: CDR1 MNHEY, CDR2 SMNVEV (reference sequence). Trimming removed 2 bases from V and 0 bases from J, with 11 bases in between.